Shown below are 8 T cell receptor beta chains from a single sample sequenced in a study of technical replicates of blood from a handful of donors. Sequenced by immunoSEQ multiplex PCR; TCRdb stores in-frame clones only, minus some. The sample lists fewer than 90,000 clones; roughly 94% were seen once. Sequencing was performed on T cells isolated from PBMCs. These receptors were collected from a human donor in good health.

The V and J genes are TRBV5-1 and TRBJ2-7, with D hard to call. The CDR3 is 12 amino acids. Deletions cut 5 bases from V and 0 bases from J, with 6 bases between. From germline, CDR1 is SGHRS and CDR2 YFSETQ. Written as DNA, the CDR3 is TGCGCCAGCAGGTTCAACTCCTACGAGCAGTACTTC. This encodes CASRFNSYEQYF.

The chain is built from TRBV19 and TRBJ2-7; 9 bases fit TRBD1. The junction had 8 bases not matched to a gene; V was cut back by 8 bases and J by 6 bases. Per the germline V gene, CDR1 is LNHDA and CDR2 is SQIVND (reference sequence). This CDR3 comprises 13 residues. The CDR3 DNA reads as TGTGCCAGTGGGGGACAGGGATTTGGCGAGCAGTACTTC. Translating it yields CASGGQGFGEQYF. The variable domain in full, with the rest retrieved from reference TRBV19 and TRBJ2-7, is DGGITQSPKYLFRKEGQNVTLSCEQNLNHDAMYWYRQDPGQGLRLIYYSQIVNDFQKGDIAEGYSVSREKKESFPLTVTSAQKNPTAFYLCASGGQGFGEQYFGPGTRLTVT.

Written as DNA, the CDR3 is TGCGCCAGCAGTGAGTCTAAGCTAGCGGCGACCGGGGAGCTGTTTTTT. Translating it yields CASSESKLAATGELFF. The chain carries TRBV10-2 and TRBJ2-2; 7 bases align to TRBD2. The trim removed 0 bases at V and 5 bases at J, leaving 6 bases unmatched. This CDR3 has 16 amino acids. Germline V CDR1 and CDR2: WSHSY, SAAADI.

The chain is built from TRBV7-3 and TRBJ2-3, with 8 nucleotides matching TRBD2. Germline V gene lookup returns CDR1 SGHTA and CDR2 FQGTGA. After removal of 5 bases from V and 5 bases from J, the junction contained 6 bases not matched to a gene. The CDR3 has 14 residues. The CDR3 region has the DNA TGTGCCAGCAGCCATAGCGGGGCTCGAGATACGCAGTATTTT. This gives the protein CASSHSGARDTQYF. The full variable domain, completed using reference TRBV7-3 and TRBJ2-3, is GAGVSQTPSNKVTEKGKYVELRCDPISGHTALYWYRQSLGQGPEFLIYFQGTGAADDSGLPNDRFFAVRPEGSVSTLKIQRTERGDSAVYLCASSHSGARDTQYFGPGTRLTVL.

The chain has TRBV28 and TRBJ1-1; D perhaps matches TRBD1 (6 bases). V was pared by 3 bases and J by 8 bases, with 10 bases between. The CDR3 runs to 12 residues. Germline CDR1 MDHEN, CDR2 SYDVKM. CDR3 in amino acids: CASSLWGGEAFF. CDR3 nucleotides: TGTGCCAGCAGTTTGTGGGGGGGCGAAGCTTTCTTT.

The chain couples TRBV4-1 to TRBJ2-7; weak D call: TRBD2 (6 bases). Trimming cost V 3 bases and J 7 bases, with 10 bases left between them. The CDR3 is 12 residues long. Germline-derived CDR1 and CDR2 are MGHRA and YSYEKL. This CDR3 is CASSQEGREQYF. The CDR3 region has the DNA TGCGCCAGCAGCCAGGAGGGAAGGGAGCAGTACTTC.

This CDR3 is CASMLAGSYEQYF. DNA for the CDR3: TGTGCCAGCATGTTAGCGGGGTCCTACGAGCAGTACTTC. The V gene is TRBV27, the J gene TRBJ2-7; 8 bases are a match to TRBD2. The CDR3 is 13 amino acids. V was clipped by 7 bases and J by 1 base; unmatched bases: 3. CDR1 and CDR2 (germline): MNHEY, SMNVEV (reference sequence).

The V and J genes are TRBV7-9 and TRBJ1-2; 7 bases align to TRBD1. The CDR3 is 13 amino acids. The V gene end was trimmed by 5 bases and the J gene end by 4 bases; junction bases not matched to a gene: 4. Germline V gene sequence: CDR1 SEHNR, CDR2 FQNEAQ (reference sequence). The CDR3 DNA is TGTGCCAGCAGCGACGGGACAGCCTATGGCTACACCTTC. Its translation: CASSDGTAYGYTF.